A selection of T cell receptor beta chains follows, all from one sample in a study of OX40 agonist ivuxolimab in advanced cancers. The assay was immunoSEQ multiplex PCR, and TCRdb's table has in-frame clones only and misses some. The sample lists about 45,000 clones; 92% were seen once. The sequenced sample was CD4+ or CD8+ T cells sorted from blood, obtained in a trial of the OX40 agonist ivuxolimab. These receptor sequences come from an adult with an advanced solid tumor such as melanoma, head and neck, liver or kidney cancer. The CDR3 runs from the conserved cysteine through the conserved F or W. D genes are given only for firm matches. Clone sizes are given selectively: once, few, many, or a class where the clone is expanded.

V gene,J gene,clone size,D gene,CDR3 protein,CDR3 DNA
TRBV27,TRBJ2-5,-,TRBD2,CASSSRLAGLRETQYF,TGTGCCAGCAGTTCCCGACTAGCGGGATTGAGAGAGACCCAATACTTC
TRBV11-2,TRBJ1-5,-,-,CASSLGTSSGEPQHF,TGTGCCAGCAGCTTAGGGACATCCTCCGGGGAGCCCCAGCATTTT
TRBV6-5,TRBJ1-4,-,TRBD1,CASSYLGQGEKLFF,TGTGCCAGCAGTTACTTGGGACAGGGTGAAAAACTGTTTTTT
TRBV7-6,TRBJ1-3,-,-,CASSLTRAGNTIYF,TGTGCCAGCAGCTTAACGAGGGCTGGAAACACCATATATTTT
TRBV11-2,TRBJ2-7,once,-,CASSLEAGGLYEQYF,TGTGCCAGCAGCTTAGAGGCTGGGGGCCTTTACGAGCAGTACTTC
TRBV9,TRBJ2-5,-,-,CASSVDGREETQYF,TGTGCCAGCAGCGTAGACGGGAGAGAAGAGACCCAGTACTTC
TRBV5-4,TRBJ2-7,-,-,CASSLGRDAWWEQYF,TGTGCCAGCAGCTTGGGACGGGACGCATGGTGGGAGCAGTACTTC
TRBV27,TRBJ2-7,-,TRBD2,CASSFLGGSGKWEQYF,TGTGCCAGCAGTTTTCTAGGCGGTAGCGGGAAATGGGAGCAGTACTTC
TRBV6-5,TRBJ2-7,-,TRBD1,CASSWGDRGYEQYF,TGTGCCAGCAGCTGGGGGGACAGGGGCTACGAGCAGTACTTC
TRBV6-6,TRBJ2-7,-,TRBD2,CASSLAGAYEQYF,TGTGCCAGCAGTTTAGCGGGAGCCTACGAGCAGTACTTC
TRBV9,TRBJ2-2,-,-,CASSAPGTTGELFF,TGTGCCAGCAGCGCTCCCGGGACCACCGGGGAGCTGTTTTTT
TRBV9,TRBJ1-1,few,-,CASSVGGPWGTEAFF,TGTGCCAGCAGCGTAGGAGGACCTTGGGGCACTGAAGCTTTCTTT
TRBV28,TRBJ2-7,once,TRBD1,CASSLGTGVGEQYF,TGTGCCAGCAGTTTAGGGACAGGTGTGGGGGAGCAGTACTTC
TRBV27,TRBJ2-7,-,TRBD1,CASSPGQRNEQYF,TGTGCCAGCAGTCCGGGACAGAGAAACGAGCAGTACTTC
TRBV14,TRBJ2-5,-,TRBD2,CASSPSFVAGGGETQYF,TGTGCCAGCAGCCCCTCGTTCGTAGCGGGAGGAGGGGAGACCCAGTACTTC
TRBV5-8,TRBJ2-7,-,-,CASSLGLGKTYEQYF,TGTGCCAGCAGCTTGGGTCTGGGGAAGACCTACGAGCAGTACTTC
TRBV7-9,TRBJ2-1,-,TRBD1,CASINLIGTGSPNEQFF,TGTGCCAGCATCAACTTAATTGGGACAGGGAGTCCAAATGAGCAGTTCTTC
TRBV28,TRBJ2-7,-,TRBD1,CASSFWTGISYEQYF,TGTGCCAGCAGTTTCTGGACAGGAATATCCTACGAGCAGTACTTC